These 27 T cell receptor beta chains were sequenced from one sample in a study of blood T cell repertoires in COVID-19. Assay used: immunoSEQ multiplex PCR; TCRdb lists only in-frame clones, some missing. The sample carries 30,000 to 35,000 clones, roughly 92% recorded once. Sequenced: peripheral blood. These receptors all stem from a human donor in a cohort sampled during active COVID-19.

The CDR3 protein is CASSSWGEPQHF. In DNA, the CDR3 is TGTGCCAGCAGTTCCTGGGGGGAGCCCCAGCATTTT. The rearrangement joins TRBV27 to TRBJ1-5, with D perhaps matching TRBD1 (5 bases). Trimming removed 4 bases at V and 8 bases at J, with 9 bases between. There are 12 residues in the CDR3. Germline CDR1 and CDR2: MNHEY and SMNVEV (reference sequence).

This chain links TRBV19 with TRBJ1-5; TRBD1 aligns across 11 bases. CDR1 is LNHDA, CDR2 SQIVND, per germline (reference sequence). The J segment lost 7 bases and the V segment lost 5 bases, leaving 1 base of the junction unmatched. CDR3 length equals 13 residues. The CDR3 reads CASSGTGGQPQHF. The CDR3 bases are TGTGCCAGTAGTGGGACAGGGGGACAGCCCCAGCATTTT.

The chain combines TRBV6-6 with TRBJ2-5; D is perhaps TRBD1 (6 bases). V lost 4 bases, J lost 2 bases, and 14 bases lay in between. CDR1 and CDR2 (germline): MNHNY, SVGAGI (reference sequence). The CDR3 is 15 residues long. The CDR3 region is CASSSLQGDQETQYF. CDR3 coding DNA: TGTGCCAGCAGTTCCCTACAGGGAGATCAAGAGACCCAGTACTTC.

The chain employs TRBV9 and TRBJ2-3; 9 positions match TRBD1. The ends lost 1 base at V and 4 bases at J; junction bases unmatched: 7. The CDR3 extends over 16 amino acids. CDR1 is SGDLS and CDR2 is YYNGEE in the germline V gene. The CDR3 DNA reads as TGTGCCAGCAGCGTATCACAGGGGGCTGGCGCAGATACGCAGTATTTT. Protein product: CASSVSQGAGADTQYF.

This chain uses TRBV13 with TRBJ2-3; D is unclear. Trimming stripped 1 base from V and 0 bases from J, with 14 bases between. CDR1 and CDR2 (germline): PRHDT, FYEKMQ (reference sequence). CDR3 length: 17 amino acids. The CDR3 sequence is CASSLVTPRSSTDTQYF. The DNA for the CDR3 is TGTGCCAGCAGCTTAGTGACTCCTCGCTCTAGCACAGATACGCAGTATTTT.

This clone is a singleton in its sample. The gene calls are TRBV7-8 and TRBJ1-2, with 9 bases that match TRBD1. The trim removed 2 bases at V and 4 bases at J, leaving 5 bases unmatched. The V gene's germline CDR1 is SGHVS and CDR2 FQNEAQ. This CDR3 region has 15 residues. CDR3 sequence (DNA): TGTGCCAGCAGCTTATCCGGGACAGGGAGCTATGGCTACACCTTC. Translation: CASSLSGTGSYGYTF.

This chain uses TRBV14 with TRBJ2-1; 11 nucleotides line up with TRBD2. There are 15 residues in the CDR3. Germline values: CDR1 SGHDN, CDR2 FVKESK. The ends lost 6 bases at V and 6 bases at J; junction bases unmatched: 7. CDR3 amino acids: CASSLIAGGFNEQFF. The CDR3 coding sequence is TGTGCCAGCAGTCTCATAGCGGGAGGGTTCAATGAGCAGTTCTTC.

The J gene is TRBJ1-4, the V gene TRBV5-1; D is undetermined. CDR1 is SGHRS, CDR2 YFSETQ, per germline. The CDR3 has 15 residues. Trimming removed 3 bases from V and 1 base from J, with 10 bases in between. The CDR3, as DNA: TGCGCCAGCAGCTCAAACCGGGGAACTAATGAAAAACTGTTTTTT. Translated: CASSSNRGTNEKLFF.

V gene TRBV18 combines with J gene TRBJ1-2, with 7 positions matching TRBD1. Germline CDR1 KGHSH, CDR2 LQKENI. V shed 0 bases, J shed 3 bases, and the junction held 4 bases outside the gene matches. The length of the CDR3 is 15 residues. CDR3 coding DNA: TGTGCCAGCTCACCACCACAGGGGTCCTACTATGGCTACACCTTC. It encodes CASSPPQGSYYGYTF.

The chain is built from TRBV1 and TRBJ2-7; no DNA check was done on the table's D call, TRBD2. TRBV1 is a listed pseudogene. The CDR3 is made up of 13 amino acids. The CDR3 DNA is TGCACCAGCAGCCAAGATGGGAGCTACGAGCAGTACTTC. This codes for CTSSQDGSYEQYF.

The rearrangement links TRBV10-1 to TRBJ2-2; 9 bases are a match to TRBD2. The CDR3 loop spans 15 amino acids. From germline, CDR1 is WNHNN and CDR2 SYGVQD (reference sequence). J lost 7 bases, V lost 4 bases, and 7 bases had no gene match. Here the CDR3 reads CASSAAGGPGGELFF. CDR3 DNA: TGCGCCAGCAGTGCGGCGGGAGGGCCCGGCGGGGAGCTGTTTTTT.

The rearrangement joins TRBV11-3 to TRBJ1-6; D call uncertain. The V and J ends lost 2 bases and 7 bases respectively, with 6 bases between them. Germline CDR1 SGHNT, CDR2 YENEEA. The CDR3 consists of 13 residues. The CDR3 DNA reads TGTGCCAGCAGCTTAAGGCGGAATTCACCCCTCCACTTT. This encodes CASSLRRNSPLHF. Full variable domain (missing parts from reference TRBV11-3 and TRBJ1-6): EAGVVQSPRYKIIEKKQPVAFWCNPISGHNTLYWYLQNLGQGPELLIRYENEEAVDDSQLPKDRFSAERLKGVDSTLKIQPAELGDSAVYLCASSLRRNSPLHFGNGTRLTVT.

The rearrangement uses TRBV10-3 and TRBJ2-1; possible D gene TRBD1, 5 bases. There are 13 residues in the CDR3. Deletions cut 4 bases from V and 7 bases from J, with 11 bases between. Per the germline V gene, CDR1 is ENHRY and CDR2 is SYGVKD. The CDR3 reads CAISGLGENEQFF. In DNA, the CDR3 is TGTGCCATCAGTGGTTTAGGGGAAAATGAGCAGTTCTTC.

This clone was seen a few times. The J gene is TRBJ1-2, the V gene TRBV7-9, with D perhaps matching TRBD1 (5 bases). This CDR3 is 11 amino acids long. The germline V gene has CDR1 SEHNR and CDR2 FQNEAQ (reference sequence). V lost 10 bases to trimming and J lost 4 bases, with 10 bases between them. The CDR3 here is CATAGIYGYTF. The CDR3 DNA is TGTGCCACTGCAGGGATCTATGGCTACACCTTC.

The chain combines TRBV5-1 with TRBJ2-3; 9 bases are a match to TRBD1. Germline V gene data show CDR1 as SGHRS and CDR2 as YFSETQ. The CDR3 has 14 residues. V dropped 6 bases and J dropped 3; count of bases not matched to a gene: 5. The CDR3 loop is CASTTGGRTDTQYF. In nucleotides, the CDR3 is TGCGCCAGCACCACAGGGGGCAGGACAGATACGCAGTATTTT.

The chain carries TRBV4-1 and TRBJ1-6, with TRBD1 matching 9 bases. Germline V gene sequence: CDR1 MGHRA, CDR2 YSYEKL. The CDR3 has 17 residues. Germline trimming cut 0 bases from V and 7 bases from J; bases unmatched to any gene: 7. This CDR3 reads CASSQDAVGQGNSPLHF. Here the CDR3 DNA reads TGCGCCAGCAGCCAAGATGCAGTGGGACAGGGCAATTCACCCCTCCACTTT.

This clone has just one count. The rearrangement joins TRBV7-6 to TRBJ2-1, with TRBD2 matching over 8 bases. Germline values: CDR1 SGHVS, CDR2 FNYEAQ. With 5 bases clipped from V and 0 bases from J, the junction kept 15 bases outside the gene matches. The CDR3 covers 19 residues. The CDR3 is CASSPDPRFGTSSYNEQFF. The CDR3, as DNA: TGTGCCAGCAGCCCAGATCCCCGGTTTGGGACTAGCTCCTACAATGAGCAGTTCTTC.

V gene TRBV27 combines with J gene TRBJ2-7; 8 nucleotides agree with TRBD2. V was clipped by 2 bases and J by 3 bases; unmatched bases: 0. The CDR3 is 13 residues long. The germline CDR1 and CDR2 sequences are MNHEY and SMNVEV (reference sequence). CDR3 nucleotide sequence: TGTGCCAGCAGTTTACTAGCGGGCTACGAGCAGTACTTC. Amino acids: CASSLLAGYEQYF.

This clone was detected once. V usage is TRBV5-5 and J usage is TRBJ1-5, with 7 bases that match TRBD1. The V gene end was trimmed by 0 bases and the J gene end by 4 bases; junction bases not matched to a gene: 10. CDR3 length: 17 residues. CDR1 SGHKS and CDR2 YYEKEE come from the germline V gene (reference sequence). In DNA, the CDR3 is TGTGCCAGCAGCTTGGGTGACGTGACAGGGCGTAATCAGCCCCAGCATTTT. Protein product: CASSLGDVTGRNQPQHF.

The chain couples TRBV3-1 (or the pseudogene TRBV3-2) to TRBJ1-2, with TRBD1 identical over 9 bases. V dropped 4 bases and J dropped 3; count of bases not matched to a gene: 6. In germline, CDR1 is LGHDT, CDR2 YNNKEL (reference sequence). The CDR3 extends over 15 amino acids. The CDR3 coding sequence is TGTGCCAGCAGCCCTACTCGGACAGGGGACTATGGCTACACCTTC. Translation: CASSPTRTGDYGYTF.

J is TRBJ1-1 and V is TRBV5-1; 10 bases line up with TRBD1. V lost 3 bases, J lost 2 bases, and 10 bases stayed unmatched. Germline V CDR1 and CDR2: SGHRS, YFSETQ. This CDR3 contains 17 residues. The CDR3 region is CASSWAGTGDPNTEAFF. The CDR3 nucleotides are TGCGCCAGCAGCTGGGCCGGGACAGGGGATCCAAACACTGAAGCTTTCTTT.

This clone is classed as medium-sized. The chain has TRBV6-1 and TRBJ2-3, with 13 bases lining up with TRBD2. The germline gives CDR1 MNHNS, CDR2 SASEGT. There are 16 residues in the CDR3. The V segment lost 2 bases and the J segment 4 bases; nucleotides outside the gene matches: 3. CDR3 residues: CASSETSGGASDTQYF. The CDR3 nucleotides read TGTGCCAGCAGTGAAACTAGCGGGGGGGCATCAGATACGCAGTATTTT.

The V call is TRBV7-2, the J call TRBJ1-6; the D is unclear. The germline CDR1 and CDR2 sequences are SGHTA and FQGNSA. The CDR3 is made up of 16 amino acids. The V end was cut by 3 bases, the J end by 9 bases, with 18 bases between. The CDR3 DNA sequence: TGTGCCAGCAGCTTTCAGAGGACTCTATTGGCTTCACCCCTCCACTTT. Its protein is CASSFQRTLLASPLHF.

The chain has TRBV2 and TRBJ1-1; no clear D gene. This CDR3 is 13 amino acids long. Germline V CDR1 and CDR2: SNHLY, FYNNEI. V dropped 8 bases and J dropped 8 bases, with 18 bases sitting between them. CDR3 loop: CASGYGEGLEAFF. CDR3 DNA: TGTGCCAGCGGGTACGGGGAAGGTCTAGAAGCTTTCTTT.

The V and J genes are TRBV7-9 and TRBJ2-3; tentatively, D is TRBD1 (6 bases). Trimming shortened V by 4 bases and J by 3 bases, and 14 bases separated the two germline ends. This CDR3 contains 15 residues. Per the germline V gene, CDR1 is SEHNR and CDR2 is FQNEAQ (reference sequence). The CDR3 DNA reads TGTGCCAGCAGCTCCGGACAGATTGGAACAGATACGCAGTATTTT. Translating it yields CASSSGQIGTDTQYF.

The chain links TRBV27 to TRBJ1-1, with D possibly TRBD1 on 6 matching bases. Germline values: CDR1 MNHEY, CDR2 SMNVEV (reference sequence). V was shortened by 5 bases and J by 1 base, with 11 bases between the two germline ends. CDR3 length: 14 residues. The CDR3 loop reads CASSTGTPNTEAFF. CDR3 bases: TGTGCCAGCAGTACCGGGACACCGAACACTGAAGCTTTCTTT.

V is TRBV2 and J is TRBJ2-7; 7 bases map to TRBD1. V shed 11 bases and J 0 bases; nucleotides not matched to a gene: 7. This CDR3 contains 13 residues. Germline V gene lookup returns CDR1 SNHLY and CDR2 FYNNEI. Here the CDR3 DNA reads TGTGCCTTGACCGGGACAGACTCCTACGAGCAGTACTTC. Protein sequence: CALTGTDSYEQYF. Filled out from reference TRBV2 and TRBJ2-7, the complete variable domain reads EPEVTQTPSHQVTQMGQEVILRCVPISNHLYFYWYRQILGQKVEFLVSFYNNEISEKSEIFDDQFSVERPDGSNFTLKIRSTKLEDSAMYFCALTGTDSYEQYFGPGTRLTVT.